Below are 23 T cell receptor beta chains sequenced from a single sample in a study of shared clonotypes between healthy human individuals (dated by TCRdb to the early 2020s). The library came from the immunoSEQ multiplex PCR assay. TCRdb limited this immuneACCESS table to in-frame rearrangements with V and J called. A share of clones is missing; checked studies link under half to unresolved V genes, and the rest is unexplained. The sample table contains about 1 million clones; only one count was recorded for about three quarters of them. The ten largest clonotypes hold about 1.5% of the sample. Sequencing used memory CD4+ T cells sorted from blood. The label giving this sample's cell subset or site can be read as: CD45RA-negative fraction. The receptor source for this set is a man in his late teens or twenties in good health.

The CDR3 nucleotides are TGTGCCAGCAGGAGGACCCCTGGGGGTTTGTATGAGACCCAGTACTTC. Its protein product is CASRRTPGGLYETQYF. The gene calls are TRBV6-4 and TRBJ2-5; D tentatively fits TRBD1 or TRBD2 (5 bases each). V gave up 6 bases and J gave up 5 bases, with 22 bases separating them. The CDR3 sequence is 16 residues long. Germline CDR1 is MRHNA and CDR2 is SNTAGT.

V and J are TRBV2 and TRBJ1-1; D may be TRBD1 (6 bases). Germline V lookup: CDR1 SNHLY, CDR2 FYNNEI. This CDR3 has 13 residues. The V end lost 4 bases, the J end lost 4 bases, and 10 bases lay between the germline ends. CDR3 DNA: TGTGCCAGCAGTGTCGGGACAAGCACTGAAGCTTTCTTT. It is translated as CASSVGTSTEAFF. Based on the CDR3 plus reference TRBV2 and TRBJ1-1, the full variable domain is EPEVTQTPSHQVTQMGQEVILRCVPISNHLYFYWYRQILGQKVEFLVSFYNNEISEKSEIFDDQFSVERPDGSNFTLKIRSTKLEDSAMYFCASSVGTSTEAFFGQGTRLTVV.

As DNA, the CDR3 is TGTGCCAGTTTTGGGACCGACCGCCGGAACACTGAAGCTTTCTTT. It translates to CASFGTDRRNTEAFF. The rearrangement links TRBV6-6 to TRBJ1-1; D may be TRBD1 (5 bases). The germline V gene encodes CDR1 MNHNY and CDR2 SVGAGI (reference sequence). The CDR3 has 15 residues. Trimming took 9 bases from V and 1 from J, leaving 18 bases between them.

Here the CDR3 DNA reads TGTGCCAGCTCACCGGGGCGGGAGGATTACGAGCAGTACTTC. Translated, it gives CASSPGREDYEQYF. The chain combines TRBV18 with TRBJ2-7, with 8 bases matching TRBD2. Germline CDR1 reads KGHSH; CDR2 reads LQKENI. The CDR3 totals 14 residues. The V gene end was trimmed by 3 bases and the J gene end by 4 bases; junction bases not matched to a gene: 5.

This sequence joins TRBV4-3 and TRBJ1-6; D is ambiguous. Per germline, CDR1 LGHNA and CDR2 YSLEER. V lost 3 bases and J lost 13, with 10 bases in between. The CDR3 totals 12 residues. CDR3 in DNA: TGCGCCAGCAGCCAGGTTACTGGTCCCCTCCACTTT. Translation: CASSQVTGPLHF.

The chain is built from TRBV11-3 and TRBJ2-3, with unresolved D. Germline CDR1 and CDR2: SGHNT and YENEEA. The CDR3 length is 14 residues. Trimming removed 2 bases at V and 5 bases at J, with 11 bases between. The CDR3 bases are TGTGCCAGCAGCTTACAATGGCCGGGAGATACGCAGTATTTT. Translating gives CASSLQWPGDTQYF.

The chain combines TRBV4-1 with TRBJ1-2, with no clear D. The CDR3 is 14 residues long. The V end was cut by 5 bases, the J end by 1 base, with 11 bases between. Germline V CDR1 and CDR2: MGHRA, YSYEKL. The CDR3 DNA reads as TGCGCCAGCAGCTGGGGAACGGATAACTATGGCTACACCTTC. Its translation: CASSWGTDNYGYTF.

The chain employs TRBV19 and TRBJ2-2; D possibly corresponds to TRBD1 (7 bases). Germline CDR1 and CDR2: LNHDA and SQIVND (reference sequence). This CDR3 spans 14 amino acids. With 8 bases removed from V and 1 base from J, the gap between germline ends came to 11 bases. The CDR3, as DNA: TGTGCCAGTGGCGGGACAGTGAACACCGGGGAGCTGTTTTTT. Translating it yields CASGGTVNTGELFF.

The chain has TRBV7-2 and TRBJ2-7; TRBD1 or TRBD2 may be the D gene (5 bases each). This CDR3 contains 15 residues. V lost 4 bases and J 13 bases, leaving 26 bases between the germline ends. From germline, CDR1 is SGHTA and CDR2 FQGNSA. The CDR3 spells CASSYRDPSSYFIYF. The CDR3 bases are TGTGCCAGCAGCTACCGGGACCCCAGTTCGTACTTCATCTACTTC.

This chain joins TRBV30 and TRBJ2-2; D perhaps matches TRBD1 (6 bases). The CDR3 spans 16 residues. V lost 4 bases, J lost 7 bases, and 22 bases lay in between. The germline V gene has CDR1 GTSNPN and CDR2 SVGIG (reference sequence). The CDR3 loop is CAWKSMGTPLSGELFF. The CDR3, as DNA: TGTGCCTGGAAGTCGATGGGGACACCTCTTAGCGGGGAGCTGTTTTTT.

The chain uses TRBV4-2 and TRBJ2-3, with 10 bases aligning to TRBD2. Trimming at V came to 3 bases and at J to 0 bases, leaving 9 bases not matched to a gene. This CDR3 contains 18 residues. CDR1 LGHNA and CDR2 YNFKEQ come from the germline V gene. In DNA, the CDR3 is TGTGCCAGCAGCCAGGCTTCTAGCGGGGGTTATAGCACAGATACGCAGTATTTT. Amino acid sequence: CASSQASSGGYSTDTQYF.

This clone was recorded a few times. The chain recombines TRBV28 with TRBJ1-6, with 9 bases that match TRBD1. Germline assignment: CDR1 MDHEN and CDR2 SYDVKM. This CDR3 has 16 amino acids. V shed 6 bases, J shed 7 bases, and the junction held 10 bases outside the gene matches. As DNA, the CDR3 is TGTGCCAGCAGCTTAGGACAGGGGCGGATAAATTCACCCCTCCACTTT. Translated, it gives CASSLGQGRINSPLHF.

This clone was seen a handful of times. The rearrangement joins TRBV6-5 to TRBJ1-2; D uncertain. The CDR3 runs 14 residues. Trimming took off 6 bases at V and 4 bases at J, with 15 bases between the two ends. Germline CDR1 and CDR2: MNHEY and SVGAGI. As DNA, the CDR3 is TGTGCCAGCAGAGACCCCTCTGGGGTCTATGGCTACACCTTC. It codes for CASRDPSGVYGYTF.

Note on this clone: A single base separates this from a much larger clone, so it may be a read error. The DNA for the CDR3 is TGTGCCTGGACTCTAAATAATATCGGTGGGCAGTTCTTC. Protein: CAWTLNNIGGQFF. The rearrangement joins TRBV30 to TRBJ2-1; D gene uncertain. CDR3 size: 13 residues. CDR1 is GTSNPN, CDR2 SVGIG, per germline (reference sequence). Trimming shortened V by 4 bases and J by 12 bases, and 19 bases separated the two germline ends.

A note on this clone: Distinct nucleotide sequences in the sample also encode this CDR3. The rearrangement uses TRBV30 and TRBJ2-1; 7 bases line up with TRBD2. Germline values: CDR1 GTSNPN, CDR2 SVGIG (reference sequence). The CDR3 runs to 16 residues. Trimming removed 0 bases from V and 0 bases from J; junction bases left unmatched: 5. DNA of the CDR3: TGTGCCTGGAGTGTTGGACTAGTGAGCTCCTACAATGAGCAGTTCTTC. Encoded protein: CAWSVGLVSSYNEQFF.

V usage is TRBV7-8 and J usage is TRBJ1-5; TRBD1 matches 7 bases. CDR1 and CDR2 from the germline V gene are SGHVS and FQNEAQ. The J segment lost 0 bases and the V segment lost 5 bases, leaving 7 bases of the junction unmatched. The CDR3 loop spans 16 amino acids. CDR3 nucleotides: TGTGCCAGCAGCCCTCCCGGGACAGTTAGCAATCAGCCCCAGCATTTT. It specifies CASSPPGTVSNQPQHF.

J is TRBJ1-1 and V is TRBV7-2; D might be TRBD1 (6 bases). V was cut by 5 bases and J by 4 bases, with 17 bases left in between. Germline CDR1 and CDR2: SGHTA and FQGNSA. CDR3 length: 15 amino acids. The CDR3 sequence: CASSPPRQALTEAFF. CDR3 coding DNA: TGTGCCAGCAGCCCGCCCCGACAGGCACTCACTGAAGCTTTCTTT. The full variable domain, in which reference TRBV7-2 and TRBJ1-1 provide the parts outside the CDR3, is GAGVSQSPSNKVTEKGKDVELRCDPISGHTALYWYRQSLGQGLEFLIYFQGNSAPDKSGLPSDRFSAERTGGSVSTLTIQRTQQEDSAVYLCASSPPRQALTEAFFGQGTRLTVV.

The V gene is TRBV29-1, the J gene TRBJ2-6; D gene unclear. The V gene lost 3 bases and the J gene lost 4 bases, with 7 bases spanning the gap. The germline V gene has CDR1 SQVTM and CDR2 ANQGSEA. The CDR3 extends over 13 amino acids. In DNA form, the CDR3 reads TGCAGCGTTGACGAATGGGGGGCCAACGTCCTGACTTTC. Amino acid sequence: CSVDEWGANVLTF.

The chain employs TRBV5-1 and TRBJ2-5, with TRBD1 matching over 8 bases. This CDR3 has 17 amino acids. CDR1 is SGHRS, CDR2 YFSETQ, per germline. V lost 4 bases, J lost 0 bases, and 11 bases stayed unmatched. The CDR3 region is CASSRKGTGVYQETQYF. CDR3 DNA sequence: TGCGCCAGCAGCCGCAAAGGGACAGGCGTGTACCAAGAGACCCAGTACTTC.

The chain couples TRBV6-5 to TRBJ2-7; 11 nucleotides match TRBD2. In germline, CDR1 is MNHEY, CDR2 SVGAGI. The J segment lost 1 base and the V segment lost 4 bases, leaving 0 bases of the junction unmatched. CDR3 size: 14 residues. CDR3 loop: CASSLAGGSYEQYF. The CDR3 DNA follows: TGTGCCAGCAGTTTAGCGGGAGGGTCCTACGAGCAGTACTTC.

The chain uses TRBV5-4 and TRBJ1-1, with D hard to call. CDR1 SGHNT and CDR2 YYREEE come from the germline V gene (reference sequence). The CDR3 has 15 residues. The V end was cut by 4 bases, the J end by 3 bases, with 16 bases between. The CDR3 nucleotides read TGTGCCAGCAGCACCCTAATGGACGGATACACTGAAGCTTTCTTT. Translation: CASSTLMDGYTEAFF.

Only one count was recorded for this clone. This sequence joins TRBV9 and TRBJ2-3, with 12 bases fitting TRBD2. The junction had 5 bases not matched to a gene; V was cut back by 6 bases and J by 3 bases. Germline values: CDR1 SGDLS, CDR2 YYNGEE. CDR3 size: 15 residues. Here the CDR3 reads CASTLTSGSTDTQYF. DNA for the CDR3: TGTGCCAGCACCTTGACTAGCGGGAGTACAGATACGCAGTATTTT. Filled out from reference TRBV9 and TRBJ2-3, the complete variable domain reads DSGVTQTPKHLITATGQRVTLRCSPRSGDLSVYWYQQSLDQGLQFLIQYYNGEERAKGNILERFSAQQFPDLHSELNLSSLELGDSALYFCASTLTSGSTDTQYFGPGTRLTVL.

V usage is TRBV15 and J usage is TRBJ1-6, with 7 bases matching TRBD1. This CDR3 is built from 15 residues. Germline V gene lookup returns CDR1 LNHNV and CDR2 YYDKDF (reference sequence). Unmatched junction bases numbered 5, after V lost 0 bases and J lost 9 bases. The CDR3 region is CATSREFRGASPLHF. Here the CDR3 DNA reads TGTGCCACCAGCAGAGAGTTCAGGGGGGCTTCACCCCTCCACTTT.